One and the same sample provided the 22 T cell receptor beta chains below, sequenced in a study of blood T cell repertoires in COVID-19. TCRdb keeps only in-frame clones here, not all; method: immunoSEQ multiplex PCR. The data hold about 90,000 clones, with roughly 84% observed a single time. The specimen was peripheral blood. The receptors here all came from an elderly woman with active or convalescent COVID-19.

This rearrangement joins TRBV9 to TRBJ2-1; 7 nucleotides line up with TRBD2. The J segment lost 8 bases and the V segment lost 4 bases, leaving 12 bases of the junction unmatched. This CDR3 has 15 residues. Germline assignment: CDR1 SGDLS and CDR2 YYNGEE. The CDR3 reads CASSLRDYPWDEQFF. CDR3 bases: TGTGCCAGCAGCTTACGGGACTACCCCTGGGATGAGCAGTTCTTC.

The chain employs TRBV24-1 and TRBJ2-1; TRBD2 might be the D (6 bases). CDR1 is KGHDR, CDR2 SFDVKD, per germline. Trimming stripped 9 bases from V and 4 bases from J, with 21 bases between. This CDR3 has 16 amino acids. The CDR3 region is CATASTPNAGYNEQFF. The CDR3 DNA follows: TGTGCCACCGCCTCAACTCCAAACGCGGGGTACAATGAGCAGTTCTTC.

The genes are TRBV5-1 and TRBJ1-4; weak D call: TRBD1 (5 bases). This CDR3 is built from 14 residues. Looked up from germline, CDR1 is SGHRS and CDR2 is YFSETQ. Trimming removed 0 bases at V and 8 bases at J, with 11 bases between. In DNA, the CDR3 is TGCGCCAGCAGCTTGGTGATGGGGGGGGAAAAACTGTTTTTT. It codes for CASSLVMGGEKLFF.

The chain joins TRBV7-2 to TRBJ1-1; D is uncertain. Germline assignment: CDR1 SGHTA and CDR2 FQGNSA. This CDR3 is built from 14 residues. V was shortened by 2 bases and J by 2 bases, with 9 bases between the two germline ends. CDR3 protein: CASSLFRENTEAFF. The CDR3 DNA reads TGTGCCAGCAGCTTATTTCGGGAAAACACTGAAGCTTTCTTT. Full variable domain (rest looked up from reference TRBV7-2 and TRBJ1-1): GAGVSQSPSNKVTEKGKDVELRCDPISGHTALYWYRQSLGQGLEFLIYFQGNSAPDKSGLPSDRFSAERTGGSVSTLTIQRTQQEDSAVYLCASSLFRENTEAFFGQGTRLTVV.

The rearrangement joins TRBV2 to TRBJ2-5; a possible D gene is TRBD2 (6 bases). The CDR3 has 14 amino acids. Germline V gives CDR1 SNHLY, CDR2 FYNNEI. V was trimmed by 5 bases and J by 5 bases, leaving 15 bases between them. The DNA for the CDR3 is TGTGCCAGCAGTCCTCTGGGGAGGCTGGAGACCCAGTACTTC. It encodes CASSPLGRLETQYF.

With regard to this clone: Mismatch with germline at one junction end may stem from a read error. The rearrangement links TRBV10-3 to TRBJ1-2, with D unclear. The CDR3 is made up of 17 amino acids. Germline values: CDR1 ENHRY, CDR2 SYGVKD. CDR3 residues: CAIRSSVLGRIDYSYTF. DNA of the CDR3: TGTGCCATCAGAAGTTCAGTGTTAGGACGGATTGACTATAGCTACACCTTC.

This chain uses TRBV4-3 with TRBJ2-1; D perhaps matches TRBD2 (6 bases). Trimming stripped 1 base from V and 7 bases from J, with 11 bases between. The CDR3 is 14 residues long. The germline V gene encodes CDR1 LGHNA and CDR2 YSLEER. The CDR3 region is CASSQVDAGNEQFF. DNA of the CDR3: TGCGCCAGCAGCCAAGTTGATGCGGGAAATGAGCAGTTCTTC.

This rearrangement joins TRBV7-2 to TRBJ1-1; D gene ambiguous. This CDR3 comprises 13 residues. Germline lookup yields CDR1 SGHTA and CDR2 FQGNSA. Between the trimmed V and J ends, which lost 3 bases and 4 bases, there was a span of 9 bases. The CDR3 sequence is CASSFSGATEAFF. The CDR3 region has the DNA TGTGCCAGCAGCTTTTCGGGAGCCACTGAAGCTTTCTTT.

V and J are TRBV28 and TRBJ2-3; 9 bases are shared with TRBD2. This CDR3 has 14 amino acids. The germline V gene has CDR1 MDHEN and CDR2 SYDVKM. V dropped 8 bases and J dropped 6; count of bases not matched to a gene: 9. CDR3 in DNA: TGTGCCAGCGCGCTAGCGGGATTCGGGGATACGCAGTATTTT. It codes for CASALAGFGDTQYF.

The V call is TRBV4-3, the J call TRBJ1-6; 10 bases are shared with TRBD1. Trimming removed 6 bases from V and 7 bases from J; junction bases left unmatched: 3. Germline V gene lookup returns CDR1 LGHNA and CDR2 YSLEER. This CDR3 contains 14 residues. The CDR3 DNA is TGCGCCAGCAGGACAGGGGGCCGGAATTCACCCCTCCACTTT. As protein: CASRTGGRNSPLHF.

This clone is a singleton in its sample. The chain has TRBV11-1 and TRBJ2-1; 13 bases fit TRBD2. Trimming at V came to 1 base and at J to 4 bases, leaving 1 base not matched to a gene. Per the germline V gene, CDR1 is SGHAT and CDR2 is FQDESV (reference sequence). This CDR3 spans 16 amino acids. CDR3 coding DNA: TGTGCCAGCAGCTTAGGGACTAGCGGGAGTTACAATGAGCAGTTCTTC. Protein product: CASSLGTSGSYNEQFF.

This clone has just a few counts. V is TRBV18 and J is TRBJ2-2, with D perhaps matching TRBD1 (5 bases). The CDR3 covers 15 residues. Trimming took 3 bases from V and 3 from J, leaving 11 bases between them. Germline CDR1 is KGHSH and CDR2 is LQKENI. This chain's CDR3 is CASSPVRADTGELFF. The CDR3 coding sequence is TGTGCCAGCTCACCTGTCAGGGCCGACACCGGGGAGCTGTTTTTT. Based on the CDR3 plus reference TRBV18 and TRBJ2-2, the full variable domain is NAGVMQNPRHLVRRRGQEARLRCSPMKGHSHVYWYRQLPEEGLKFMVYLQKENIIDESGMPKERFSAEFPKEGPSILRIQQVVRGDSAAYFCASSPVRADTGELFFGEGSRLTVL.

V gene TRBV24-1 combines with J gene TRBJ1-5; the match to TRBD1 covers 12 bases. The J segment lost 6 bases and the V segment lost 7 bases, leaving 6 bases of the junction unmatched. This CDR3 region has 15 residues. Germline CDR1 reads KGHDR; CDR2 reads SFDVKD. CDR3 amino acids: CATSSGQGASQPQHF. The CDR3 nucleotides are TGTGCCACCAGCTCGGGACAGGGGGCGAGTCAGCCCCAGCATTTT.

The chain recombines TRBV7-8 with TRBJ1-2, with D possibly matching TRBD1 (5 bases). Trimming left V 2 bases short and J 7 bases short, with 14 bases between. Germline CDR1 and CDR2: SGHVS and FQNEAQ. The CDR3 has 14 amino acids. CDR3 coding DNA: TGTGCCAGCAGCTTAACGGTTCAGGGTGGTGGCTACACCTTC. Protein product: CASSLTVQGGGYTF.

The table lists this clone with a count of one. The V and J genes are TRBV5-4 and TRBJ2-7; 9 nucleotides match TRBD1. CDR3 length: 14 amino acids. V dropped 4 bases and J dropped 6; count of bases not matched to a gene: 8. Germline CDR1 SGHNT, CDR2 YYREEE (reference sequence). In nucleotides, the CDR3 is TGTGCCAGCAGCGAGGGACAGGGCGTTAGCGAGCAGTACTTC. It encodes CASSEGQGVSEQYF.

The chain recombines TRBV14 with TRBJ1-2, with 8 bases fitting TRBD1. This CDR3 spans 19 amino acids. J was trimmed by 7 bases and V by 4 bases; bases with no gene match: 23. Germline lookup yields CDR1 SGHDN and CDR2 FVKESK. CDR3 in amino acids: CASSRLGDNGIDRGVGYTF. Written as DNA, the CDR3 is TGTGCCAGCAGCCGCCTGGGAGACAATGGGATCGACAGGGGTGTTGGCTACACCTTC.

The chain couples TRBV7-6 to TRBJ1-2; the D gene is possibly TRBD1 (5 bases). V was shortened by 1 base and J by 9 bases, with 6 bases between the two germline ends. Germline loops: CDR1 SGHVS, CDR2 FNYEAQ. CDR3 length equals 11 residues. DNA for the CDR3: TGTGCCAGCAGCTTAGACAGGAGCTACACCTTC. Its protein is CASSLDRSYTF.

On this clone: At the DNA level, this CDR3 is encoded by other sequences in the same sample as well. The chain's CDR3 is CASSLVAGGSYEQYF. Here the CDR3 DNA reads TGCGCCAGCAGCTTGGTTGCAGGAGGGTCCTACGAGCAGTACTTC. V gene TRBV5-1 combines with J gene TRBJ2-7; a possible D gene is TRBD2 (6 bases). Trimming took off 0 bases at V and 1 base at J, with 11 bases between the two ends. The CDR3 spans 15 residues. Germline lookup yields CDR1 SGHRS and CDR2 YFSETQ.

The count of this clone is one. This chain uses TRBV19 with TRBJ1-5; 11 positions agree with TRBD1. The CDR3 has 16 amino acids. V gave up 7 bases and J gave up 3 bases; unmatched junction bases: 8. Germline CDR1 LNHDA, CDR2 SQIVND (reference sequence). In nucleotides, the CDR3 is TGTGCCAGTACCAATCAGGACAGGGGGCTCAATCAGCCCCAGCATTTT. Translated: CASTNQDRGLNQPQHF.

Here the CDR3 DNA reads TGTGCCAGCAGTCAGGGGTACACTCAGCCCCAGCATTTT. The encoded protein is CASSQGYTQPQHF. The rearrangement joins TRBV12-3 or TRBV12-4 to TRBJ1-5, with a possible D match to TRBD1 (6 bases). V lost 5 bases, J lost 6 bases, and 11 bases lay in between. This CDR3 region has 13 residues.

The CDR3 sequence is CASSPRQLGKNIQYF. The CDR3 DNA is TGTGCCAGCAGTCCCCGACAGTTGGGGAAAAACATTCAGTACTTC. The chain uses TRBV27 and TRBJ2-4, with D tentatively TRBD1 (5 bases). The V and J ends lost 5 bases and 4 bases respectively, with 15 bases between them. Germline-derived CDR1 and CDR2 are MNHEY and SMNVEV (reference sequence). The CDR3 covers 15 residues.

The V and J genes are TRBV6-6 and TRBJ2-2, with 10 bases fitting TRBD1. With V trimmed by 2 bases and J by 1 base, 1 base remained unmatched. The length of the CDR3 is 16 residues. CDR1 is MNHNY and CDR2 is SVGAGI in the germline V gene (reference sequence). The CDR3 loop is CASSYGTGENTGELFF. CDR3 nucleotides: TGTGCCAGCAGTTACGGGACAGGGGAGAACACCGGGGAGCTGTTTTTT.